The 6 T cell receptor beta chains below come from one sample, sequenced in a study of cytomegalovirus exposure and HLA in healthy donors. This PCR relied on a set of 60 Vbeta primers and 13 Jbeta primers. The assay was immunoSEQ multiplex PCR, and TCRdb's table has in-frame clones only and misses some. The sample yields 150,000 to 160,000 clones, 80% seen once. Sequenced sample: PBMCs. All receptors derive from a woman in her 40s in good health and CMV-seropositive.

The chain carries TRBV27 and TRBJ2-4; 7 bases line up with TRBD2. This CDR3 region has 20 residues. Germline values: CDR1 MNHEY, CDR2 SMNVEV (reference sequence). J gave up 1 base and V 4 bases, and 19 bases lay outside the gene matches. The CDR3 DNA is TGTGCCAGCAGTTATATAGGGTGGTTGGTAGCGGGTCGGGCCAAAAACATTCAGTACTTC. It yields the protein CASSYIGWLVAGRAKNIQYF.

This clone was found once. The gene calls are TRBV11-3 and TRBJ2-3; TRBD1 matches 10 bases. J gave up 0 bases and V 5 bases, and 14 bases lay outside the gene matches. Germline values: CDR1 SGHNT, CDR2 YENEEA. CDR3 size: 19 residues. The CDR3 sequence is CASSPNPRDRGASTDTQYF. DNA of the CDR3: TGTGCCAGCAGCCCAAACCCCCGGGACAGGGGAGCTAGCACAGATACGCAGTATTTT.

CDR3: CASSPSGGQGETQYF. In DNA, the CDR3 is TGCGCCAGCAGCCCCTCGGGGGGCCAGGGGGAGACCCAGTACTTC. The genes are TRBV5-1 and TRBJ2-5, with D possibly being TRBD2 (7 bases). Germline V gene lookup returns CDR1 SGHRS and CDR2 YFSETQ. The CDR3 extends over 15 amino acids. Between the trimmed V and J ends, which lost 4 bases and 5 bases, there was a span of 18 bases.

The CDR3 here is CSVDPRQGTVDEQFF. The CDR3 DNA reads TGCAGCGTTGACCCTAGACAGGGGACCGTGGATGAGCAGTTCTTC. The V gene is TRBV29-1, the J gene TRBJ2-1; 8 bases are shared with TRBD1. Germline values: CDR1 SQVTM, CDR2 ANQGSEA. This CDR3 is built from 15 residues. After removal of 3 bases from V and 8 bases from J, the junction contained 12 bases not matched to a gene.

The chain uses TRBV21-1 and TRBJ1-1; TRBD1, the D gene given by the table, was not confirmed from the DNA. TRBV21-1 is reported as a pseudogene. The CDR3 is 10 residues long. CDR3 DNA sequence: TGTCCAGGGCGGCACCCCTTAGCTTTCTTT. Its translation: CPGRHPLAFF.

The rearrangement joins TRBV5-1 to TRBJ2-3; 7 positions agree with TRBD2. This CDR3 contains 17 residues. Germline CDR1 and CDR2: SGHRS and YFSETQ. J lost 1 base, V lost 1 base, and 9 bases had no gene match. CDR3 sequence: CASSLFASGGGTDTQYF. Written as DNA, the CDR3 is TGCGCCAGCAGCTTGTTTGCTAGCGGAGGGGGCACAGATACGCAGTATTTT.